The rows below give T cell receptor beta chains drawn from one sample of a study of blood T cell repertoires in COVID-19. Assay used: immunoSEQ multiplex PCR; TCRdb lists only in-frame clones, some missing. The sample records about 220,000 clones, roughly four fifths being singletons. Sequencing was done on a sample of peripheral blood. The receptors here all came from a woman in her seventies with COVID-19, enrolled during active disease. Each CDR3 is given with its conserved first and last residue. D genes are given only for firm matches. Only some rows state a clone size, as once, few, many or a class for expanded clones.

CDR3 protein: CASSLFADRGTGELFF; CDR3 DNA: TGTGCCAGCAGCTTATTCGCCGATCGGGGCACCGGGGAGCTGTTTTTT; V gene: TRBV7-2; J gene: TRBJ2-2; clone size: .; D gene: .
CDR3 protein: CASSRTTGVGANVLTF; CDR3 DNA: TGCGCCAGCAGCAGGACAACAGGGGTTGGGGCCAACGTCCTGACTTTC; V gene: TRBV5-1; J gene: TRBJ2-6; clone size: .; D gene: TRBD1
CDR3 protein: CSASTGTYEQYF; CDR3 DNA: TGCAGCGCCTCGACAGGTACCTACGAGCAGTACTTC; V gene: TRBV29-1; J gene: TRBJ2-7; clone size: .; D gene: .
CDR3 protein: CASSLSGGLNTEAFF; CDR3 DNA: TGTGCCAGCAGCTTGTCCGGGGGGCTGAACACTGAAGCTTTCTTT; V gene: TRBV7-2; J gene: TRBJ1-1; clone size: few; D gene: .
CDR3 protein: CASSGGIAATYEQYF; CDR3 DNA: TGTGCCAGCAGCGGGGGGATAGCGGCGACCTACGAGCAGTACTTC; V gene: TRBV9; J gene: TRBJ2-7; clone size: .; D gene: .
CDR3 protein: CASSVGGSNTEAFF; CDR3 DNA: TGTGCCAGCAGCGTAGGCGGATCCAACACTGAAGCTTTCTTT; V gene: TRBV9; J gene: TRBJ1-1; clone size: .; D gene: .
CDR3 protein: CASSAGQINSPLHF; CDR3 DNA: TGTGCCAGCTCAGCCGGACAGATTAATTCACCCCTCCACTTT; V gene: TRBV9; J gene: TRBJ1-6; clone size: .; D gene: .
CDR3 protein: CASSQGFQPQHF; CDR3 DNA: TGTGCCAGCAGCCAGGGGTTTCAGCCCCAGCATTTT; V gene: TRBV28; J gene: TRBJ1-5; clone size: .; D gene: .
CDR3 protein: CASSPFFGREAGELFF; CDR3 DNA: TGTGCCAGCAGCCCATTTTTCGGGCGGGAAGCCGGGGAGCTGTTTTTT; V gene: TRBV3-1/TRBV3-2; J gene: TRBJ2-2; clone size: .; D gene: .
CDR3 protein: CASSFLETQYF; CDR3 DNA: TGTGCCAGCAGCTTCCTAGAGACCCAGTACTTC; V gene: TRBV7-2; J gene: TRBJ2-5; clone size: .; D gene: .
CDR3 protein: CASSIRTGKTFF; CDR3 DNA: TGTGCCAGTAGTATTCGGACAGGGAAGACTTTCTTT; V gene: TRBV19; J gene: TRBJ1-1; clone size: .; D gene: TRBD1
CDR3 protein: CAWRPMDRVDTGELFF; CDR3 DNA: TGTGCCTGGAGACCTATGGACAGGGTCGACACCGGGGAGCTGTTTTTT; V gene: TRBV30; J gene: TRBJ2-2; clone size: few; D gene: TRBD1
CDR3 protein: CASSYFTGEAFF; CDR3 DNA: TGTGCCAGCAGTTACTTTACAGGGGAAGCTTTCTTT; V gene: TRBV6-2/TRBV6-3; J gene: TRBJ1-1; clone size: .; D gene: .
CDR3 protein: CASSLGTGYNEKLFF; CDR3 DNA: TGTGCCAGCAGCTTGGGGACAGGGTATAATGAAAAACTGTTTTTT; V gene: TRBV11-2; J gene: TRBJ1-4; clone size: once; D gene: TRBD1
CDR3 protein: CASSYGQGVGETQYF; CDR3 DNA: TGCGCCAGCAGCTATGGACAGGGAGTCGGAGAGACCCAGTACTTC; V gene: TRBV5-1; J gene: TRBJ2-5; clone size: .; D gene: TRBD1
CDR3 protein: CAISSGQGATQETQYF; CDR3 DNA: TGTGCCATCAGTTCCGGACAGGGGGCAACCCAAGAGACCCAGTACTTC; V gene: TRBV10-3; J gene: TRBJ2-5; clone size: once; D gene: TRBD1
CDR3 protein: CASSNRPNEGEAFF; CDR3 DNA: TGTGCCAGCAGCAATAGACCCAATGAGGGTGAAGCTTTCTTT; V gene: TRBV6-4; J gene: TRBJ1-1; clone size: once; D gene: .
CDR3 protein: CASSLINGQQETQYF; CDR3 DNA: TGTGCCAGCAGCTTAATTAACGGACAGCAAGAGACCCAGTACTTC; V gene: TRBV7-2; J gene: TRBJ2-5; clone size: .; D gene: .
CDR3 protein: CASSVGGTEAFF; CDR3 DNA: TGTGCCAGCAGCGTCGGAGGCACTGAAGCTTTCTTT; V gene: TRBV9; J gene: TRBJ1-1; clone size: .; D gene: .
CDR3 protein: CASSRPGLAGERGTQYF; CDR3 DNA: TGTGCCAGCAGTCGTCCGGGACTAGCGGGAGAGAGGGGTACGCAGTATTTT; V gene: TRBV2; J gene: TRBJ2-3; clone size: .; D gene: TRBD2
CDR3 protein: CASGEQGEERYEQYF; CDR3 DNA: TGTGCCAGCGGGGAACAAGGGGAGGAGAGGTACGAGCAGTACTTC; V gene: TRBV5-4; J gene: TRBJ2-7; clone size: .; D gene: .
CDR3 protein: CASSLGGSGDTQYF; CDR3 DNA: TGTGCCAGCAGCTTAGGAGGAAGTGGAGATACGCAGTATTTT; V gene: TRBV7-2; J gene: TRBJ2-3; clone size: .; D gene: .
CDR3 protein: CASIQGTDNSPLHF; CDR3 DNA: TGTGCCAGCATACAGGGGACAGACAATTCACCCCTCCACTTT; V gene: TRBV28; J gene: TRBJ1-6; clone size: .; D gene: TRBD1
CDR3 protein: CASSEAIGFDFSGQPQHF; CDR3 DNA: TGTGCCAGCAGTGAAGCGATCGGGTTTGATTTCTCTGGTCAGCCCCAGCATTTT; V gene: TRBV2; J gene: TRBJ1-5; clone size: .; D gene: .
CDR3 protein: CASEVSGYNEQFF; CDR3 DNA: TGTGCCAGCGAAGTTAGCGGGTACAATGAGCAGTTCTTC; V gene: TRBV2; J gene: TRBJ2-1; clone size: .; D gene: TRBD2
CDR3 protein: CAWGTGYDEQYF; CDR3 DNA: TGTGCCTGGGGTACAGGGTACGACGAGCAGTACTTC; V gene: TRBV30; J gene: TRBJ2-7; clone size: few; D gene: .
CDR3 protein: CASSRNGWDGYTF; CDR3 DNA: TGTGCCAGCAGTAGAAACGGGTGGGATGGCTACACCTTC; V gene: TRBV2; J gene: TRBJ1-2; clone size: .; D gene: .
CDR3 protein: CASSVTSGRFDTQYF; CDR3 DNA: TGTGCCAGCAGCGTGACTAGCGGGAGATTTGATACGCAGTATTTT; V gene: TRBV9; J gene: TRBJ2-3; clone size: once; D gene: TRBD2
CDR3 protein: CASHDAAARRGNYGYTF; CDR3 DNA: TGTGCCAGTCATGATGCGGCAGCTAGGAGGGGAAACTATGGCTACACCTTC; V gene: TRBV19; J gene: TRBJ1-2; clone size: .; D gene: .
CDR3 protein: CASRRQGTEKLFF; CDR3 DNA: TGTGCCAGCAGGCGGCAGGGTACTGAAAAACTGTTTTTT; V gene: TRBV27; J gene: TRBJ1-4; clone size: .; D gene: .
CDR3 protein: CASSIDSGRANEQFF; CDR3 DNA: TGTGCCAGTAGTATAGACAGCGGGAGGGCCAATGAGCAGTTCTTC; V gene: TRBV19; J gene: TRBJ2-1; clone size: many; D gene: TRBD2
CDR3 protein: CASSLVGVWAGSSYEQYF; CDR3 DNA: TGTGCCAGCAGCTTAGTGGGGGTATGGGCGGGGAGCTCCTACGAGCAGTACTTC; V gene: TRBV7-2; J gene: TRBJ2-7; clone size: .; D gene: .
CDR3 protein: CASSLALWTEAFF; CDR3 DNA: TGTGCCAGCAGCTTAGCCCTATGGACTGAAGCTTTCTTT; V gene: TRBV7-2; J gene: TRBJ1-1; clone size: .; D gene: .
CDR3 protein: CASSIQVKAGYTF; CDR3 DNA: TGTGCCAGTAGTATTCAAGTCAAAGCAGGCTACACCTTC; V gene: TRBV19; J gene: TRBJ1-2; clone size: .; D gene: .
CDR3 protein: CASRLRYSNQPQHF; CDR3 DNA: TGTGCCAGCAGACTAAGGTATAGCAATCAGCCCCAGCATTTT; V gene: TRBV28; J gene: TRBJ1-5; clone size: .; D gene: .